One sample yielded the 30 T cell receptor beta chains listed below, sequenced in a study of shared clonotypes between healthy human individuals. The method was immunoSEQ multiplex PCR; TCRdb's version includes in-frame clones alone and lacks a portion of them. Among about 560,000 clones listed, around 80% were seen once. Material: PBMCs. The origin of the receptors is a woman aged 40-49 years in good health. Some clones in this sample may be carry-over from other donors' samples.

The chain is built from TRBV30 and TRBJ1-2; D remains unclear. V gave up 2 bases and J gave up 2 bases, with 6 bases separating them. The V gene's germline CDR1 is GTSNPN and CDR2 SVGIG (reference sequence). This CDR3 region has 12 residues. The CDR3 coding sequence is TGTGCCTGGAGTTCCCCAAACTATGGCTACACCTTC. This sequence encodes CAWSSPNYGYTF. Together with reference TRBV30 and TRBJ1-2, the CDR3 gives the full variable domain: SQTIHQWPATLVQPVGSPLSLECTVEGTSNPNLYWYRQAAGRGLQLLFYSVGIGQISSEVPQNLSASRPQDRQFILSSKKLLLSDSGFYLCAWSSPNYGYTFGSGTRLTVV.

The rearrangement uses TRBV15 and TRBJ2-7; TRBD2 matches 11 bases. CDR1 and CDR2 (germline): LNHNV, YYDKDF (reference sequence). The V and J ends lost 1 base and 7 bases, in that order; junction bases with no gene match: 0. The CDR3 extends over 13 amino acids. The CDR3 bases are TGTGCCACCAGCAGAGGACTAGCGGGGGAGCAGTACTTC. It codes for CATSRGLAGEQYF.

This sequence joins TRBV7-6 and TRBJ2-7, with 9 nucleotides matching TRBD2. After removal of 8 bases from V and 4 bases from J, the junction contained 9 bases not matched to a gene. In germline, CDR1 is SGHVS, CDR2 FNYEAQ. This CDR3 contains 14 residues. The CDR3 sequence is CASGPLAGSYEQYF. CDR3 in DNA: TGTGCCAGCGGCCCTCTAGCGGGGTCTTACGAGCAGTACTTC. The whole variable domain, remainder taken from reference TRBV7-6 and TRBJ2-7, is GAGVSQSPRYKVTKRGQDVALRCDPISGHVSLYWYRQALGQGPEFLTYFNYEAQQDKSGLPNDRFSAERPEGSISTLTIQRTEQRDSAMYRCASGPLAGSYEQYFGPGTRLTVT.

V is TRBV5-8 and J is TRBJ2-1; 8 nucleotides line up with TRBD2. CDR1 and CDR2 (germline): SGHTS, YDEGEE. The CDR3 runs to 15 residues. With V trimmed by 4 bases and J by 9 bases, 12 bases remained unmatched. DNA for the CDR3: TGTGCCAGCAGCACCCGGGGGGGAACCCAAGTTGAGCAGTTCTTC. Its protein is CASSTRGGTQVEQFF. Full variable domain (remainder filled in from reference TRBV5-8 and TRBJ2-1): EAGVTQSPTHLIKTRGQQATLRCSPISGHTSVYWYQQALGLGLQFLLWYDEGEERNRGNFPPRFSGRQFPNYSSELNVNALELEDSALYLCASSTRGGTQVEQFFGPGTRLTVL.

This clone was observed a handful of times. V is TRBV5-1 and J is TRBJ2-2; TRBD2 matches 8 bases. The V and J ends lost 3 bases and 2 bases, in that order; junction bases with no gene match: 3. The CDR3 totals 15 residues. The germline V gene encodes CDR1 SGHRS and CDR2 YFSETQ. CDR3 DNA sequence: TGCGCCAGCAGCTCGACTAGCGCAAACACCGGGGAGCTGTTTTTT. Translated: CASSSTSANTGELFF.

The chain carries TRBV27 and TRBJ2-7; tentative D call: TRBD1 (6 bases). The germline V and J ends were trimmed by 4 bases and 4 bases, with 14 bases remaining between them. The CDR3 runs to 14 residues. CDR1 MNHEY and CDR2 SMNVEV come from the germline V gene (reference sequence). For the CDR3, the DNA is TGTGCCAGCAGTTCCCGGGACACCTTATACGAGCAGTACTTC. Its translation is CASSSRDTLYEQYF.

The chain has TRBV28 and TRBJ2-4, with TRBD1 identical over 11 bases. J lost 2 bases, V lost 3 bases, and 9 bases had no gene match. From germline, CDR1 is MDHEN and CDR2 SYDVKM. The CDR3 has 18 amino acids. In nucleotides, the CDR3 is TGTGCCAGCAGTTTCGGGACAGGGGGTCGCGGGTCCAAAAACATTCAGTACTTC. Residues: CASSFGTGGRGSKNIQYF.

J is TRBJ2-7 and V is TRBV7-8; 8 positions agree with TRBD1. This CDR3 spans 15 amino acids. The germline V gene has CDR1 SGHVS and CDR2 FQNEAQ. Trimming cost V 5 bases and J 3 bases; bases outside gene matches: 9. The CDR3 DNA follows: TGTGCCAGCAGCCCCCCGACAGGGGCTCTCTACGAGCAGTACTTC. It specifies CASSPPTGALYEQYF.

The chain recombines TRBV11-1 with TRBJ2-3; the D is unclear. The germline V and J ends were trimmed by 5 bases and 0 bases, with 15 bases remaining between them. The CDR3 covers 16 residues. Germline-derived CDR1 and CDR2 are SGHAT and FQDESV (reference sequence). In nucleotides, the CDR3 is TGTGCCAGCAGCCCTATGAGGCGAATGAGCACAGATACGCAGTATTTT. Its protein product is CASSPMRRMSTDTQYF.

The chain recombines TRBV5-1 with TRBJ2-7, with a tentative D call TRBD1 (5 bases). Trimming removed 3 bases at V and 2 bases at J, with 9 bases between. The length of the CDR3 is 13 residues. Germline loops: CDR1 SGHRS, CDR2 YFSETQ. The CDR3, as DNA: TGCGCCAGCAGCTCCGACAGCCCCTACGAGCAGTACTTC. Its translation is CASSSDSPYEQYF.

This clone came up a few times. This chain connects TRBV5-1 to TRBJ1-5; TRBD1 agrees at 7 bases. This CDR3 is 14 amino acids long. CDR1 and CDR2 from the germline V gene are SGHRS and YFSETQ. With 2 bases clipped from V and 8 bases from J, the junction kept 7 bases outside the gene matches. CDR3 residues: CASSFTGDGEPQHF. The CDR3 region has the DNA TGCGCCAGCAGCTTCACAGGGGATGGGGAGCCCCAGCATTTT. Full variable domain (remainder filled in from reference TRBV5-1 and TRBJ1-5): KAGVTQTPRYLIKTRGQQVTLSCSPISGHRSVSWYQQTPGQGLQFLFEYFSETQRNKGNFPGRFSGRQFSNSRSEMNVSTLELGDSALYLCASSFTGDGEPQHFGDGTRLSIL.

The rearrangement links TRBV11-1 to TRBJ2-7; D is undetermined. V lost 3 bases to trimming and J lost 4 bases, with 7 bases between them. The length of the CDR3 is 12 residues. CDR1 is SGHAT, CDR2 FQDESV, per germline (reference sequence). The CDR3 DNA reads as TGTGCCAGCAGCTTTGGCGATTACGAGCAGTACTTC. As protein: CASSFGDYEQYF.

This rearrangement joins TRBV5-4 to TRBJ2-7, with 8 bases lining up with TRBD2. Germline trimming cut 4 bases from V and 7 bases from J; bases unmatched to any gene: 10. The CDR3 has 14 residues. Germline CDR1 SGHNT, CDR2 YYREEE (reference sequence). CDR3 nucleotide sequence: TGTGCCAGCAGCAAAACGGGGGGGAGCTCAGAGCAGTACTTC. Encoded protein: CASSKTGGSSEQYF.

This chain links TRBV14 with TRBJ1-1; a weak D match, TRBD1 (5 bases). The CDR3 is 14 residues long. Germline values: CDR1 SGHDN, CDR2 FVKESK. The V end was cut by 2 bases, the J end by 10 bases, with 17 bases between. The CDR3 loop is CASSQLEDGRGAFF. The CDR3, as DNA: TGTGCCAGCAGCCAACTCGAGGACGGGAGGGGAGCTTTCTTT.

The rearrangement joins TRBV28 to TRBJ1-2; 9 nucleotides align to TRBD1. J was trimmed by 0 bases and V by 6 bases; bases with no gene match: 5. The germline gives CDR1 MDHEN, CDR2 SYDVKM. The CDR3 covers 15 residues. CDR3 protein: CASRQTGGTNYGYTF. CDR3 nucleotide sequence: TGTGCCAGCAGACAAACAGGGGGCACTAACTATGGCTACACCTTC.

This sequence joins TRBV25-1 and TRBJ1-5; D perhaps matches TRBD1 (5 bases). This CDR3 region has 14 residues. Germline V gene data show CDR1 as MGHDK and CDR2 as SYGVNS. The V gene lost 6 bases and the J gene lost 3 bases, with 12 bases spanning the gap. The CDR3 sequence is CASSPGGSNQPQHF. DNA for the CDR3: TGTGCCAGCAGCCCCGGGGGGTCCAATCAGCCCCAGCATTTT.

This chain links TRBV7-3 with TRBJ2-1, with D perhaps matching TRBD2 (5 bases). V was clipped by 2 bases and J by 0 bases, with 8 bases between them. The CDR3 runs to 15 residues. Looked up from germline, CDR1 is SGHTA and CDR2 is FQGTGA. In DNA form, the CDR3 reads TGTGCCAGCAGCTTAGCGGCGGGCTCCTACAATGAGCAGTTCTTC. Protein sequence: CASSLAAGSYNEQFF.

The gene calls are TRBV7-2 and TRBJ2-1; tentatively, D is TRBD2 (6 bases). V lost 2 bases, J lost 6 bases, and 14 bases lay in between. The CDR3 sequence is 15 residues long. Germline V CDR1 and CDR2: SGHTA, FQGNSA. In DNA, the CDR3 is TGTGCCAGCAGCTTAAATTCGGGGGTTTTCAATGAGCAGTTCTTC. Protein sequence: CASSLNSGVFNEQFF.

The chain combines TRBV10-3 with TRBJ1-3; D not certain. This CDR3 is built from 15 residues. V shed 7 bases and J shed 0 bases, with 13 bases lying between them. The V gene's germline CDR1 is ENHRY and CDR2 SYGVKD. The CDR3 here is CAITPTITSGNTIYF. The CDR3 bases are TGTGCCATCACCCCTACAATTACCTCTGGAAACACCATATATTTT.

The chain joins TRBV2 to TRBJ2-7; D unresolved. Germline V gene sequence: CDR1 SNHLY, CDR2 FYNNEI. Trimming removed 7 bases at V and 0 bases at J, with 16 bases between. The CDR3 runs to 15 residues. The chain's CDR3 is CASTERLASSYEQYF. The CDR3 DNA sequence: TGTGCCAGCACCGAGAGGTTGGCTAGCTCCTACGAGCAGTACTTC.

This chain links TRBV28 with TRBJ1-1, with a tentative D call TRBD1 (6 bases). The CDR3 is made up of 12 amino acids. CDR1 and CDR2 (germline): MDHEN, SYDVKM. Trimming cost V 7 bases and J 4 bases, with 10 bases left between them. DNA for the CDR3: TGTGCCAGCAAAGACAGGCCCACTGAAGCTTTCTTT. Amino acids: CASKDRPTEAFF.

This chain connects TRBV7-9 to TRBJ2-7; possibly TRBD1 or TRBD2 for D (6 bases each). CDR3 length: 16 amino acids. CDR1 and CDR2 from the germline V gene are SEHNR and FQNEAQ (reference sequence). V was pared by 0 bases and J by 3 bases, with 15 bases between. The CDR3 sequence is CASSLAGGTPHYEQYF. In DNA, the CDR3 is TGTGCCAGCAGCTTAGCTGGGGGGACACCACACTACGAGCAGTACTTC.

Notes on this clone: Within the sample, other DNA sequences also encode this same CDR3. CDR3 in amino acids: CASSLAGGPYNEQFF. DNA of the CDR3: TGTGCCAGCAGTTTAGCGGGAGGGCCCTACAATGAGCAGTTCTTC. The rearrangement links TRBV27 to TRBJ2-1, with 9 bases matching TRBD2. The CDR3 loop spans 15 amino acids. Germline CDR1 MNHEY, CDR2 SMNVEV (reference sequence). V shed 2 bases, J shed 2 bases, and the junction held 1 base outside the gene matches.

Notes on this clone: A much larger clonotype is one base distant, so this may be a read error. The chain has TRBV2 and TRBJ2-2; the D gene could be TRBD1 or TRBD2 (6 bases each). The CDR3 is 15 residues long. V lost 3 bases and J lost 5, with 13 bases in between. From germline, CDR1 is SNHLY and CDR2 FYNNEI. In DNA, the CDR3 is TGTGCCAGCAGTGAGGGGGGCCCCTGGACCGGGGAGCTGTTTTTT. This gives the protein CASSEGGPWTGELFF.

This clone appeared a single time. The CDR3 reads CASSQTGDGYTF. The DNA of the CDR3 is TGTGCCAGCAGCCAGACAGGGGATGGCTACACCTTC. The J gene is TRBJ1-2, the V gene TRBV5-6; 8 positions agree with TRBD1. The V gene end was trimmed by 4 bases and the J gene end by 6 bases; junction bases not matched to a gene: 2. Germline assignment: CDR1 SGHDT and CDR2 YYEEEE. The CDR3 has 12 amino acids.

This clone turned up a few times. The chain has TRBV19 and TRBJ1-5; TRBD1 matches 12 bases. The germline V gene has CDR1 LNHDA and CDR2 SQIVND (reference sequence). Trimming took 6 bases from V and 6 from J; bases not matched to a gene: 12. This CDR3 is built from 17 residues. CDR3 sequence (DNA): TGTGCCAGTAGCACACTACCGGGACAGGGGGCGCGTCAGCCCCAGCATTTT. It specifies CASSTLPGQGARQPQHF.

The genes are TRBV6-5 and TRBJ1-2; D call uncertain. Trimming left V 5 bases short and J 5 bases short, with 15 bases between. There are 14 residues in the CDR3. The germline V gene encodes CDR1 MNHEY and CDR2 SVGAGI. The CDR3 here is CASSTREGWYGYTF. Written as DNA, the CDR3 is TGTGCCAGCAGTACTCGGGAGGGCTGGTATGGCTACACCTTC.

The chain employs TRBV9 and TRBJ2-2; a possible D gene is TRBD2 (6 bases). Trimming cost V 0 bases and J 7 bases, with 13 bases left between them. Germline CDR1 reads SGDLS; CDR2 reads YYNGEE. The CDR3 is made up of 15 amino acids. Written as DNA, the CDR3 is TGTGCCAGCAGCGTAGCACTAGCCTTTGGCGGGGAGCTGTTTTTT. It codes for CASSVALAFGGELFF.

The chain couples TRBV21-1 to TRBJ2-7; the listed D gene, TRBD2, was not tested against the DNA. TRBV21-1 is flagged as a pseudogene. This CDR3 contains 16 residues. The CDR3 loop is CASSKGDWREGLLQYF. The CDR3 DNA follows: TGTGCCAGCAGCAAAGGAGACTGGCGGGAGGGCCTTTTGCAGTACTTC.

A few counts support this clone. This chain links TRBV7-6 with TRBJ2-1; 8 bases line up with TRBD2. There are 19 residues in the CDR3. Germline CDR1 and CDR2: SGHVS and FNYEAQ. The V segment lost 5 bases and the J segment 1 base; nucleotides outside the gene matches: 16. The DNA for the CDR3 is TGTGCCAGCAGCCGATCCTCCGGTAGCGGGATCGGGTCCTACAATGAGCAGTTCTTC. Translation: CASSRSSGSGIGSYNEQFF.